The 8 T cell receptor beta chains given below trace back to one sample, sequenced in a study of identical twins. TCRdb processed the 5' RACE reads anew with MiXCR; each CDR3 protein has one entry. The table shows some 560,000 distinct CDR3 sequences, with around 9.6% occurring only once. The data also belong to a second study, concerning yellow fever vaccine responses in identical twins.

The specimen was PBMCs. The source is a young woman in good health.

In DNA form, the CDR3 reads TGCAGTGCCCCGTCACGGGCTAGCGGGAGACGGAGCACAGATACGCAGTATTTT. Amino acid sequence: CSAPSRASGRRSTDTQYF. The chain has TRBV20-1 and TRBJ2-3; 10 positions match TRBD2. Losses at the gene ends were 6 bases for V and 0 bases for J; bases not matched to a gene: 15. Looked up from germline, CDR1 is DFQATT and CDR2 is SNEGSKA (reference sequence). The CDR3 is made up of 18 amino acids.

Note on this clonotype: A much larger clone lies a single base off, so this may be a read error. The chain is built from TRBV7-9 and TRBJ2-5; perhaps TRBD1 as D (6 bases). The CDR3 consists of 13 residues. CDR1 is SEHNR, CDR2 FQNEAQ, per germline (reference sequence). As DNA, the CDR3 is TGTGCCGGCAGCTTAGGGGGTTGGGAGACCCAGTACTTC. Its protein product is CAGSLGGWETQYF.

This clonotype was counted many times. The chain employs TRBV3-1 and TRBJ2-1, with 8 bases that match TRBD1. Germline-derived CDR1 and CDR2 are LGHDT and YNNKEL (reference sequence). The CDR3 extends over 13 amino acids. V was pared by 3 bases and J by 7 bases, with 2 bases of the junction left unmatched. As DNA, the CDR3 is TGTGCCAGCAGCCAGGACAGGGTGAATGAGCAGTTCTTC. This codes for CASSQDRVNEQFF.

This clonotype was seen a few times. The J gene is TRBJ2-1, the V gene TRBV11-2; TRBD2 aligns across 9 bases. Losses at the gene ends were 4 bases for V and 8 bases for J; bases not matched to a gene: 18. The CDR3 extends over 18 amino acids. In germline, CDR1 is SGHAT, CDR2 FQNNGV. The CDR3 protein is CASSSLSGRQRRGYEQFF. CDR3 in DNA: TGTGCCAGCAGCTCCTTAAGCGGGAGGCAGCGGAGGGGGTATGAGCAGTTCTTC.

The V call is TRBV7-3, the J call TRBJ2-1; 7 bases map to TRBD1. This CDR3 region has 15 residues. The ends lost 5 bases at V and 9 bases at J; junction bases unmatched: 13. Per the germline V gene, CDR1 is SGHTA and CDR2 is FQGTGA. The CDR3 spells CASSLTGSAGGEQFF. The CDR3 DNA follows: TGTGCCAGCAGCCTGACAGGGTCCGCCGGTGGTGAGCAGTTCTTC.

The V call is TRBV3-1, the J call TRBJ2-6; possible D gene TRBD2, 7 bases. With 4 bases removed from V and 7 bases from J, the gap between germline ends came to 17 bases. Germline V gene sequence: CDR1 LGHDT, CDR2 YNNKEL (reference sequence). The CDR3 covers 16 residues. CDR3 coding DNA: TGTGCCAGCAGCCCCCGGGGGGCCAAGATCGCCAACGTCCTGACTTTC. Protein sequence: CASSPRGAKIANVLTF.

This clonotype was counted many times. The V and J genes are TRBV9 and TRBJ2-7, with D possibly matching TRBD2 (6 bases). The CDR3 length is 16 residues. The V and J ends lost 3 bases and 9 bases respectively, with 25 bases between them. Germline V gene data show CDR1 as SGDLS and CDR2 as YYNGEE. In DNA, the CDR3 is TGTGCCAGCAGCGCCGGATCCGGGACTTCCACATACAGGCAGTACTTC. Its protein is CASSAGSGTSTYRQYF.

Ten or more counts support this clonotype. V is TRBV5-1 and J is TRBJ2-7, with D uncertain. Germline assignment: CDR1 SGHRS and CDR2 YFSETQ. The CDR3 sequence is 14 residues long. V was pared by 0 bases and J by 0 bases, with 7 bases between. Here the CDR3 DNA reads TGCGCCAGCAGCTTGGCTCTGAGCTCCTACGAGCAGTACTTC. Protein: CASSLALSSYEQYF.